This note documents a single T cell receptor (beta chain) sequence. Its specificity is unknown. CD45RO-negative, CCR7-selected cells formed the naive CD8 fraction, which excluded terminally differentiated effector memory CD45RA+ cells. Germline CDR1 reads MNHEY; CDR2 reads SMNVEV (reference sequence). The CDR3 sequence is 16 residues long. Trimming removed 3 bases from V and 4 bases from J; junction bases left unmatched: 10. Libraries were prepared by immunoSEQ multiplex PCR; TCRdb keeps only in-frame clonotypes and omits some of them. Of hundreds of thousands of clones in the sample, about 95% are singletons; the top ten hold less than 0.13%. This sample stems from a study of shared clonotypes between healthy human individuals. Study-wide results and caveats: Researchers sampled only blood; tissue repertoires likely differ. At large depth, rarefaction still showed sorted-subset sequencing to be incomplete.

The chain uses TRBV27 and TRBJ1-1; 8 bases fit TRBD1. The specimen sequenced was naive CD8+ T cells sorted from blood. The receptor was derived from a woman aged 25 to 39 in good health. The CDR3 sequence: CASSFQGAEIGTEAFF. CDR3 bases: TGTGCCAGCAGTTTTCAGGGGGCGGAAATCGGCACTGAAGCTTTCTTT.